The 13 T cell receptor beta chains reported below all come from one sample, sequenced in a study of CD8+ T cells in alopecia areata. Treatment reported: oral pan-JAK inhibitor, 5-10 mg twice daily. Investigators isolated RNA and reverse transcribed it into cDNA to act as the sequencing template. Assay: immunoSEQ multiplex PCR; the TCRdb copy retains only in-frame clones and omits some. The data hold hundreds of thousands of clones, with under 70% observed a single time. The input for sequencing was CD4+ T cells sorted from blood, taken at approximately week 42, from a patient treated with tofacitinib. The source is a human donor with alopecia areata.

The rearrangement links TRBV30 to TRBJ1-4; 9 nucleotides match TRBD1. V shed 8 bases and J 7 bases; nucleotides not matched to a gene: 11. This CDR3 has 14 amino acids. Germline assignment: CDR1 GTSNPN and CDR2 SVGIG (reference sequence). The DNA for the CDR3 is TGTGCCGTTCGTACAGGGGGCTCGGGTGAAAAACTGTTTTTT. It codes for CAVRTGGSGEKLFF.

The J gene is TRBJ2-1, the V gene TRBV9, with 11 bases aligning to TRBD1. The junction had 1 base not matched to a gene; V was cut back by 2 bases and J by 6 bases. The CDR3 has 14 residues. Germline V CDR1 and CDR2: SGDLS, YYNGEE. CDR3 nucleotide sequence: TGTGCCAGCAGCGTCGGGACAGGGGGCAATGAGCAGTTCTTC. It yields the protein CASSVGTGGNEQFF.

This clone was observed a single time. Different DNA sequences within this sample yield the same CDR3. The rearrangement joins TRBV2 to TRBJ2-5, with TRBD2 identical over 11 bases. The CDR3 runs to 14 residues. Germline loops: CDR1 SNHLY, CDR2 FYNNEI. After removal of 4 bases from V and 4 bases from J, the junction contained 2 bases not matched to a gene. The CDR3 loop is CASSVTSGGETQYF. The CDR3, as DNA: TGTGCCAGCAGTGTTACTAGCGGGGGAGAGACCCAGTACTTC.

The rearrangement joins TRBV9 to TRBJ1-4; 9 positions agree with TRBD1. The CDR3 consists of 15 residues. V gave up 4 bases and J gave up 8 bases; unmatched junction bases: 9. CDR1 and CDR2 from the germline V gene are SGDLS and YYNGEE. The CDR3 nucleotides read TGTGCCAGCAGCCAGGAGGGGACAGGGAGGGAAAAACTGTTTTTT. Its translation: CASSQEGTGREKLFF.

This clone was observed a few times. This sequence joins TRBV29-1 and TRBJ2-7; 7 bases fit TRBD2. Germline loops: CDR1 SQVTM, CDR2 ANQGSEA. With V trimmed by 7 bases and J by 0 bases, 12 bases remained unmatched. The CDR3 has 15 residues. CDR3 coding DNA: TGCAGCGGGTCAATGGGAGGGCCCAGCTCCTACGAGCAGTACTTC. It is translated as CSGSMGGPSSYEQYF.

This clone is labeled medium-sized (0.01 to 0.1%). The chain couples TRBV7-2 to TRBJ1-1; D call uncertain. With 3 bases removed from V and 4 bases from J, the gap between germline ends came to 15 bases. This CDR3 spans 15 amino acids. Germline V gene lookup returns CDR1 SGHTA and CDR2 FQGNSA. The CDR3: CASSFFPRGRTEAFF. The CDR3 DNA is TGTGCCAGCAGCTTCTTCCCTCGGGGTCGCACTGAAGCTTTCTTT. The whole variable domain, filled in from reference TRBV7-2 and TRBJ1-1, reads GAGVSQSPSNKVTEKGKDVELRCDPISGHTALYWYRQSLGQGLEFLIYFQGNSAPDKSGLPSDRFSAERTGGSVSTLTIQRTQQEDSAVYLCASSFFPRGRTEAFFGQGTRLTVV.

This clone has only a few counts. The CDR3 here is CASSLVGASNQPQHF. The CDR3 DNA sequence: TGTGCCAGCAGTTTAGTAGGGGCCAGCAATCAGCCCCAGCATTTT. The rearrangement joins TRBV27 to TRBJ1-5; D might be TRBD1 (5 bases). The CDR3 runs 15 residues. Trimming shortened V by 2 bases and J by 1 base, and 9 bases separated the two germline ends. Germline V gene data show CDR1 as MNHEY and CDR2 as SMNVEV (reference sequence).

CDR3 in DNA: TGTGCCAGCAGCGGGGACAGGGGAGCTTCACCCCTCCACTTT. Translation gives CASSGDRGASPLHF. This chain connects TRBV7-6 to TRBJ1-6, with 10 nucleotides matching TRBD1. Germline V lookup: CDR1 SGHVS, CDR2 FNYEAQ. V shed 5 bases, J shed 9 bases, and the junction held 4 bases outside the gene matches. The CDR3 is made up of 14 amino acids.

This clone was seen a handful of times. The chain employs TRBV29-1 and TRBJ2-6; no reliable D call. Trimming took 7 bases from V and 1 from J, leaving 5 bases between them. This CDR3 is built from 12 residues. CDR1 SQVTM and CDR2 ANQGSEA come from the germline V gene. In DNA form, the CDR3 reads TGCAGCGCACAATCTGGGGCCAACGTCCTGACTTTC. This translates into CSAQSGANVLTF.

This clone turned up a few times. The V call is TRBV11-2, the J call TRBJ2-1; D is unresolved. Germline lookup yields CDR1 SGHAT and CDR2 FQNNGV. The V end lost 0 bases, the J end lost 2 bases, and 8 bases lay between the germline ends. This CDR3 region has 15 residues. The CDR3 DNA reads as TGTGCCAGCAGCTTAGAGACCGGTACCTACAATGAGCAGTTCTTC. Residues: CASSLETGTYNEQFF. The full variable domain, completed using reference TRBV11-2 and TRBJ2-1, is EAGVAQSPRYKIIEKRQSVAFWCNPISGHATLYWYQQILGQGPKLLIQFQNNGVVDDSQLPKDRFSAERLKGVDSTLKIQPAKLEDSAVYLCASSLETGTYNEQFFGPGTRLTVL.

This chain joins TRBV25-1 and TRBJ1-4; D unclear. The V gene lost 2 bases and the J gene lost 5 bases, with 12 bases spanning the gap. The CDR3 contains 15 residues. Germline V gene lookup returns CDR1 MGHDK and CDR2 SYGVNS. This CDR3 is CASSEPGRRNEKLFF. The CDR3 DNA reads TGTGCCAGCAGTGAACCGGGCAGGCGGAATGAAAAACTGTTTTTT.

This clone was picked up a small number of times. The chain joins TRBV29-1 to TRBJ1-2; D possibly corresponds to TRBD1 (6 bases). The CDR3 length is 11 residues. V was cut by 0 bases and J by 12 bases, with 11 bases left in between. Germline V CDR1 and CDR2: SQVTM, ANQGSEA. Here the CDR3 DNA reads TGCAGCGTTGAAGATCGACAGGTTGACACCTTC. It encodes CSVEDRQVDTF.

V gene TRBV4-2 combines with J gene TRBJ1-6; D unresolved. The CDR3 is 16 residues long. The germline gives CDR1 LGHNA, CDR2 YNFKEQ. Deletions cut 7 bases from V and 1 base from J, with 14 bases between. CDR3 in amino acids: CASTKGGLSYNSPLHF. The DNA of the CDR3 is TGTGCCAGCACCAAAGGCGGACTATCCTATAATTCACCCCTCCACTTT.